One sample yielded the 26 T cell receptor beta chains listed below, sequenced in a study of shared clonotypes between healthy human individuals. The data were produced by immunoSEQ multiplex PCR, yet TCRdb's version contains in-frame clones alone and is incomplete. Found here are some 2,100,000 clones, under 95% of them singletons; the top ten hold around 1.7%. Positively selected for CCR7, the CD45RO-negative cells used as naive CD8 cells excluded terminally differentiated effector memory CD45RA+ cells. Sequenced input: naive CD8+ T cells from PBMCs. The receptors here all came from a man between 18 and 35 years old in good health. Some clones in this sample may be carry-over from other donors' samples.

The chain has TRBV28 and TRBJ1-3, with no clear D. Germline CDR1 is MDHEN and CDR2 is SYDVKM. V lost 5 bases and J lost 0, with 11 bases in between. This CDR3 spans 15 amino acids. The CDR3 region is CASSEVRSSGNTIYF. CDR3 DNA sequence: TGTGCCAGCAGTGAAGTCCGAAGCTCTGGAAACACCATATATTTT. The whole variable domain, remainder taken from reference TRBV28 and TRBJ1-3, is DVKVTQSSRYLVKRTGEKVFLECVQDMDHENMFWYRQDPGLGLRLIYFSYDVKMKEKGDIPEGYSVSREKKERFSLILESASTNQTSMYLCASSEVRSSGNTIYFGEGSWLTVV.

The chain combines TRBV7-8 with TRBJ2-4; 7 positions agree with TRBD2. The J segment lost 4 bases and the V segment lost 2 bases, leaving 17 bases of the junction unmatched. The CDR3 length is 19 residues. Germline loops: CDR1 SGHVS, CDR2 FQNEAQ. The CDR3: CASSLFLRVVRGVKNIQYF. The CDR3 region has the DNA TGTGCCAGCAGCTTATTTCTAAGGGTGGTCCGGGGGGTGAAAAACATTCAGTACTTC.

The CDR3 loop reads CSVEGDSGNAGDTQYF. The CDR3 nucleotides are TGCAGCGTTGAAGGGGATAGCGGGAATGCTGGAGATACGCAGTATTTT. This rearrangement joins TRBV29-1 to TRBJ2-3, with TRBD2 matching over 8 bases. The CDR3 covers 16 residues. The germline V gene has CDR1 SQVTM and CDR2 ANQGSEA. J was trimmed by 5 bases and V by 1 base; bases with no gene match: 11.

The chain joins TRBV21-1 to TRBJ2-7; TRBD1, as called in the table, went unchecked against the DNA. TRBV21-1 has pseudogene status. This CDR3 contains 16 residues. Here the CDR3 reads CASSKPTGTGSHEQYF. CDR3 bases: TGTGCCAGCAGCAAACCAACCGGGACAGGGAGCCACGAGCAGTACTTC.

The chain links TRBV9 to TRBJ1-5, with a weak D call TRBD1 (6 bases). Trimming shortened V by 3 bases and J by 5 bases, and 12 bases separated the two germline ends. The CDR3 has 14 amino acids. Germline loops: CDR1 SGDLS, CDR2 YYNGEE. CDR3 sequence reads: CASSEREGDQPQHF. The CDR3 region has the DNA TGTGCCAGCAGCGAAAGGGAGGGGGATCAGCCCCAGCATTTT.

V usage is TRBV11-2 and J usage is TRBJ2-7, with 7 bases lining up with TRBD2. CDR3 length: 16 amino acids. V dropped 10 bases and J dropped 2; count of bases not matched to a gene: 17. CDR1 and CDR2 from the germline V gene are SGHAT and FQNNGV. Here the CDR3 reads CAKSISGPRYPYEQYF. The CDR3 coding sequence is TGTGCCAAAAGTATTAGCGGGCCAAGGTACCCCTACGAGCAGTACTTC.

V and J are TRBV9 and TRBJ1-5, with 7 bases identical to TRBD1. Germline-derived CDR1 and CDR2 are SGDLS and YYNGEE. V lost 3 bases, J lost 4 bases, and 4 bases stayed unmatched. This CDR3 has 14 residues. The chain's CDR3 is CASSGGQKNQPQHF. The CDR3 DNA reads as TGTGCCAGCAGCGGGGGACAGAAGAATCAGCCCCAGCATTTT.

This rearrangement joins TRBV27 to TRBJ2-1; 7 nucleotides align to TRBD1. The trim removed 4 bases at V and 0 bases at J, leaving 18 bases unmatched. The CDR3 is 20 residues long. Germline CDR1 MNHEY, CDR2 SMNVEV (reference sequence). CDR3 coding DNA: TGTGCCAGCAGTTCGTCCACGACAGGGTCCGCCGACATCTCCTACAATGAGCAGTTCTTC. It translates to CASSSSTTGSADISYNEQFF.

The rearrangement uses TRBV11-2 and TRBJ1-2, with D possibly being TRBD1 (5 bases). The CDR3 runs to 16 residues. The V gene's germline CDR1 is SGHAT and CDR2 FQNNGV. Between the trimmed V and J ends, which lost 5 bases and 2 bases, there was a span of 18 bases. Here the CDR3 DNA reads TGTGCCAGCAGCGTCCTCGGGGGATTGGCGAACTATGGCTACACCTTC. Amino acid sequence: CASSVLGGLANYGYTF.

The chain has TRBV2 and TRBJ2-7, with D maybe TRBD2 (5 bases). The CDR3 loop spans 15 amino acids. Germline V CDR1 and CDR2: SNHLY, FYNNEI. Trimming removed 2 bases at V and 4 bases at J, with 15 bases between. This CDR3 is CASSELQISGYEQYF. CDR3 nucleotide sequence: TGTGCCAGCAGTGAATTGCAGATCTCGGGGTACGAGCAGTACTTC.

The CDR3 here is CASSSWSSATTYEQYF. CDR3 DNA sequence: TGTGCCAGCAGCTCCTGGTCTAGCGCAACTACCTACGAGCAGTACTTC. The chain employs TRBV7-8 and TRBJ2-7, with TRBD2 as a possible D gene (6 bases). This CDR3 is built from 16 residues. Germline values: CDR1 SGHVS, CDR2 FQNEAQ. Trimming took 4 bases from V and 2 from J, leaving 18 bases between them.

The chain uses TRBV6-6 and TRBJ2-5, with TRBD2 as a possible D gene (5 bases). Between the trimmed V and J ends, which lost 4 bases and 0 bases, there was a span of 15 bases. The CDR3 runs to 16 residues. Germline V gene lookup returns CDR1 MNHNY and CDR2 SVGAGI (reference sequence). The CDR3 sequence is CASSSTGWEYQETQYF. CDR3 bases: TGTGCCAGCAGTTCGACGGGTTGGGAGTACCAAGAGACCCAGTACTTC.

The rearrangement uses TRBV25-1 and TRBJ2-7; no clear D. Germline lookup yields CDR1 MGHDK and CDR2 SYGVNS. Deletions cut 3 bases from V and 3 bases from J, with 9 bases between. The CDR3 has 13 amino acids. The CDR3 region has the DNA TGTGCCAGCAGTGATAGAGGTCACTACGAGCAGTACTTC. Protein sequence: CASSDRGHYEQYF.

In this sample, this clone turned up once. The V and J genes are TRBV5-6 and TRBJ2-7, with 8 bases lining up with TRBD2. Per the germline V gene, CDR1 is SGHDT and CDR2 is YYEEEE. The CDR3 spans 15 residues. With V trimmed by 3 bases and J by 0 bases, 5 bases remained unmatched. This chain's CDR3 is CASSSRSGVSYEQYF. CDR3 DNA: TGTGCCAGCAGCTCCCGTAGCGGGGTCTCCTACGAGCAGTACTTC.

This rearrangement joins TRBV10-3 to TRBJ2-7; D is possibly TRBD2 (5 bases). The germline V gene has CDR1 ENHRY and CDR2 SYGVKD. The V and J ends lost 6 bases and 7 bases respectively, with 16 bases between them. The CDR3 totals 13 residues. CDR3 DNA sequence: TGTGCCATCAGGGACTCGTTCATGGGGGAGCAGTACTTC. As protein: CAIRDSFMGEQYF.

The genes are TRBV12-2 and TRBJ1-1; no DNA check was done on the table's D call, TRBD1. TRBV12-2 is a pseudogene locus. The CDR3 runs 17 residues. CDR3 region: CASRLAPLRGLDTEAFF. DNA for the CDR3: TGTGCAAGTCGCTTAGCCCCCCTCAGGGGCCTGGACACTGAAGCTTTCTTT.

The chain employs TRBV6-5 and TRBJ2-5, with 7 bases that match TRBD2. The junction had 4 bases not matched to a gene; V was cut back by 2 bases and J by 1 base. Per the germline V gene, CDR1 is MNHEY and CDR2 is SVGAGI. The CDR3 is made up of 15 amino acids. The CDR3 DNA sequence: TGTGCCAGCAGTTACGCGGCTAGCGGCCAAGAGACCCAGTACTTC. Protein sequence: CASSYAASGQETQYF.

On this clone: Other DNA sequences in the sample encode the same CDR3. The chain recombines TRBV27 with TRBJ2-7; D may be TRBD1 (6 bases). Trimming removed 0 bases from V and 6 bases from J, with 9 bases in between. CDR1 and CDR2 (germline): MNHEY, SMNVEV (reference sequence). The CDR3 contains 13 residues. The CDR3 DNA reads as TGTGCCAGCAGTTTATCATCAGGGGTCGAGCAGTACTTC. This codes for CASSLSSGVEQYF.

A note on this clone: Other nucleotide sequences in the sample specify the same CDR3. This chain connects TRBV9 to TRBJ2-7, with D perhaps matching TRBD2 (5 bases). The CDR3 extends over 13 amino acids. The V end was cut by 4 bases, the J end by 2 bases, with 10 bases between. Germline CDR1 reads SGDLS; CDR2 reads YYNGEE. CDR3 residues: CASSPGGPYEQYF. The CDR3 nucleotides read TGTGCCAGCAGCCCCGGCGGGCCCTACGAGCAGTACTTC.

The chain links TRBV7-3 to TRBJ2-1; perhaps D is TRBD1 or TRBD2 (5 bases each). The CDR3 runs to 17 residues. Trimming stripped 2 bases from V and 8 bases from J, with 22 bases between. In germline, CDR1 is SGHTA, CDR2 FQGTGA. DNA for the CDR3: TGTGCCAGCAGCTTAGGTGCAGGGTACCGGGGTATGGATGAGCAGTTCTTC. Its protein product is CASSLGAGYRGMDEQFF.

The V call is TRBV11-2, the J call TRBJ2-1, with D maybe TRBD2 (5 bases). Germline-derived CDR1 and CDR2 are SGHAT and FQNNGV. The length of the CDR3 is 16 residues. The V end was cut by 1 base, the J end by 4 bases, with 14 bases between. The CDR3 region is CASSLGPGIKYNEQFF. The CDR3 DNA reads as TGTGCCAGCAGCTTAGGGCCCGGGATTAAGTACAATGAGCAGTTCTTC.

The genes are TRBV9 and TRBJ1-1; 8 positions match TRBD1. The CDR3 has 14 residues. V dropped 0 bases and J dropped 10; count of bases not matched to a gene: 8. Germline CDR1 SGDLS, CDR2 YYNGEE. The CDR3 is CASSVDRQGSRAFF. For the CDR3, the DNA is TGTGCCAGCAGCGTAGATAGACAGGGGAGTCGAGCTTTCTTT.

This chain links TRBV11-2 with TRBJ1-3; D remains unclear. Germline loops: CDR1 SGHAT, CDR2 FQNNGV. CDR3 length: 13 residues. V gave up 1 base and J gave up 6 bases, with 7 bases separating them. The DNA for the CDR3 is TGTGCCAGCAGCTTAGTTCTCGAAAACACCATATATTTT. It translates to CASSLVLENTIYF.

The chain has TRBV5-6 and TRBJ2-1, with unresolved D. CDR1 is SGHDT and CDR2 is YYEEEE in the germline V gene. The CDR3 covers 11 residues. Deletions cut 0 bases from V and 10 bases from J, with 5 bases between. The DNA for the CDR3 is TGTGCCAGCAGCTTGGGGCAAGAGCAGTTCTTC. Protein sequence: CASSLGQEQFF.

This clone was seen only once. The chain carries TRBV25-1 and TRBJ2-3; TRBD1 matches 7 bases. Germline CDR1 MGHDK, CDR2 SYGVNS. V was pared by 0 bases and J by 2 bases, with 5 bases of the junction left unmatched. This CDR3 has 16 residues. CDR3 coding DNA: TGTGCCAGCAGTGAATACGGGGACAGATTCACAGATACGCAGTATTTT. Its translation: CASSEYGDRFTDTQYF.

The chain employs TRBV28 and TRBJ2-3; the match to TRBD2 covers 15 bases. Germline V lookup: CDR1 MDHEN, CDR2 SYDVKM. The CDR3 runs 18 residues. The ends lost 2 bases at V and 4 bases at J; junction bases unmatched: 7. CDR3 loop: CASSLPGTSGGPADTQYF. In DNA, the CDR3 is TGTGCCAGCAGTTTACCCGGGACTAGCGGGGGGCCGGCAGATACGCAGTATTTT.